These 25 T cell receptor beta chains originate from one sample sequenced in a study of shared T cell receptors in the human thymus. Sequencing used immunoSEQ multiplex PCR; TCRdb keeps in-frame clones, though not all of them. The sample shows 700,000 or so clones, approximately 85% of them seen only once. These data were likewise used in another study, on human thymus T cells.

Material: thymocytes. The receptors derive from a girl less than two years old with a congenital heart defect.

The chain employs TRBV2 and TRBJ1-6; TRBD1 might be the D (5 bases). Germline V CDR1 and CDR2: SNHLY, FYNNEI. Trimming cost V 6 bases and J 0 bases, with 27 bases left between them. CDR3 length equals 21 residues. This CDR3 is CASREPLSWRDLSSYNSPLHF. Written as DNA, the CDR3 is TGTGCCAGCAGGGAACCCTTAAGTTGGAGGGACCTTAGCTCCTATAATTCACCCCTCCACTTT.

The chain employs TRBV9 and TRBJ1-1, with D tentatively TRBD1 (6 bases). The V gene's germline CDR1 is SGDLS and CDR2 YYNGEE. The CDR3 runs 16 residues. V was shortened by 4 bases and J by 3 bases, with 19 bases between the two germline ends. This CDR3 is CASSPRRAEGDTEAFF. CDR3 DNA: TGTGCCAGCAGCCCCAGACGGGCCGAGGGGGACACTGAAGCTTTCTTT.

This clone has more than one count but fewer than ten. V is TRBV7-2 and J is TRBJ1-6, with 7 bases aligning to TRBD1. The CDR3 length is 16 residues. Germline V gene data show CDR1 as SGHTA and CDR2 as FQGNSA. The J segment lost 5 bases and the V segment lost 5 bases, leaving 9 bases of the junction unmatched. This CDR3 reads CASSAAGQPNNSPLHF. CDR3 bases: TGTGCCAGCAGCGCCGCGGGACAGCCCAATAATTCACCCCTCCACTTT.

The chain employs TRBV28 and TRBJ2-7, with D possibly being TRBD1 (5 bases). V lost 6 bases to trimming and J lost 6 bases, with 12 bases between them. Germline loops: CDR1 MDHEN, CDR2 SYDVKM. The CDR3 is made up of 12 amino acids. The CDR3 nucleotides read TGTGCCAGCAGGCAGCAGGGCTCCGAGCAGTACTTC. Its protein product is CASRQQGSEQYF.

The CDR3 bases are TGTGCCAGCAGCCTCGGGGGGGCCGGGGAGACCCAGTACTTC. Translating gives CASSLGGAGETQYF. The rearrangement uses TRBV9 and TRBJ2-5, with 8 bases aligning to TRBD2. CDR3 length: 14 amino acids. Germline V CDR1 and CDR2: SGDLS, YYNGEE. V was clipped by 4 bases and J by 5 bases; unmatched bases: 7.

This clone came up a few times. The V and J genes are TRBV2 and TRBJ1-3, with unresolved D. Germline V lookup: CDR1 SNHLY, CDR2 FYNNEI. The CDR3 extends over 17 amino acids. V was pared by 4 bases and J by 0 bases, with 16 bases between. The DNA of the CDR3 is TGTGCCAGCAGTGTGGTACTCACTGAAGACTCTGGAAACACCATATATTTT. Protein sequence: CASSVVLTEDSGNTIYF.

The chain links TRBV28 to TRBJ2-3, with D possibly being TRBD2 (6 bases). CDR3 size: 14 residues. V was clipped by 8 bases and J by 3 bases, with 15 bases between them. Germline V gene sequence: CDR1 MDHEN, CDR2 SYDVKM. In nucleotides, the CDR3 is TGTGCCAGCTGGGACGGAGGGCTGACAGATACGCAGTATTTT. As protein: CASWDGGLTDTQYF.

The V and J genes are TRBV6-5 and TRBJ1-2, with 7 bases that match TRBD1. This CDR3 is 15 amino acids long. V lost 6 bases, J lost 3 bases, and 10 bases stayed unmatched. Germline CDR1 is MNHEY and CDR2 is SVGAGI. The CDR3 region has the DNA TGTGCCAGCAGGAGATTCACAGGGGTCGACTATGGCTACACCTTC. This gives the protein CASRRFTGVDYGYTF.

This clone came up a few times. This rearrangement joins TRBV5-1 to TRBJ1-4, with D possibly matching TRBD1 (6 bases). From germline, CDR1 is SGHRS and CDR2 YFSETQ. CDR3 length: 17 amino acids. V was pared by 0 bases and J by 7 bases, with 19 bases between. The CDR3 DNA reads as TGCGCCAGCAGCTTGGTCGCAGGGGCAAAATTCGGTGAAAAACTGTTTTTT. This encodes CASSLVAGAKFGEKLFF. The whole variable domain, remainder taken from reference TRBV5-1 and TRBJ1-4, is KAGVTQTPRYLIKTRGQQVTLSCSPISGHRSVSWYQQTPGQGLQFLFEYFSETQRNKGNFPGRFSGRQFSNSRSEMNVSTLELGDSALYLCASSLVAGAKFGEKLFFGSGTQLSVL.

The chain combines TRBV28 with TRBJ2-7; the D is unclear. Germline assignment: CDR1 MDHEN and CDR2 SYDVKM. The CDR3 has 11 amino acids. Trimming pared 6 bases from V and 3 bases from J, leaving 6 bases between. The CDR3 protein is CASRSNYEQYF. The CDR3 nucleotides are TGTGCCAGCAGGTCAAACTACGAGCAGTACTTC.

The chain joins TRBV12-5 to TRBJ1-1; D is perhaps TRBD1 (6 bases). V dropped 3 bases and J dropped 1 base, with 18 bases sitting between them. The CDR3 is made up of 17 amino acids. The germline V gene encodes CDR1 LGHNT and CDR2 FRNRAP. The chain's CDR3 is CASGFTAWGHPNTEAFF. Written as DNA, the CDR3 is TGTGCTAGTGGTTTTACAGCTTGGGGACATCCGAACACTGAAGCTTTCTTT.

The V gene is TRBV19, the J gene TRBJ1-5; TRBD1 is a possible D gene (6 bases). From germline, CDR1 is LNHDA and CDR2 SQIVND (reference sequence). The CDR3 sequence is 14 residues long. Trimming removed 5 bases at V and 4 bases at J, with 12 bases between. The CDR3 coding sequence is TGTGCCAGTAGTTCAAGGACAGATAATCAGCCCCAGCATTTT. Translated: CASSSRTDNQPQHF. The variable domain in full, completed from reference TRBV19 and TRBJ1-5, reads DGGITQSPKYLFRKEGQNVTLSCEQNLNHDAMYWYRQDPGQGLRLIYYSQIVNDFQKGDIAEGYSVSREKKESFPLTVTSAQKNPTAFYLCASSSRTDNQPQHFGDGTRLSIL.

The rearrangement links TRBV4-1 to TRBJ1-4, with D maybe TRBD1 (6 bases). The CDR3 runs to 19 residues. The V gene lost 7 bases and the J gene lost 3 bases, with 27 bases spanning the gap. The germline gives CDR1 MGHRA, CDR2 YSYEKL. This chain's CDR3 is CASTYKWWSGGASNEKLFF. The CDR3 bases are TGCGCCAGCACCTATAAGTGGTGGAGTGGGGGGGCGTCTAATGAAAAACTGTTTTTT.

The rearrangement links TRBV27 to TRBJ2-1, with a weak D call TRBD1 (6 bases). The germline V and J ends were trimmed by 2 bases and 11 bases, with 13 bases remaining between them. The CDR3 is 13 residues long. Germline CDR1 and CDR2: MNHEY and SMNVEV (reference sequence). CDR3: CASSLGGGYKQFF. The CDR3 DNA is TGTGCCAGCAGTTTAGGGGGCGGGTATAAGCAGTTCTTC.

This clone was seen just once. The V gene is TRBV14, the J gene TRBJ2-2; D gene ambiguous. Germline lookup yields CDR1 SGHDN and CDR2 FVKESK. Trimming took off 4 bases at V and 3 bases at J, with 24 bases between the two ends. This CDR3 contains 19 residues. This chain's CDR3 is CASSLKPRSYRVHTGELFF. In DNA, the CDR3 is TGTGCCAGCAGCCTTAAACCAAGGAGTTATCGGGTCCACACCGGGGAGCTGTTTTTT. Filled out from reference TRBV14 and TRBJ2-2, the complete variable domain reads EAGVTQFPSHSVIEKGQTVTLRCDPISGHDNLYWYRRVMGKEIKFLLHFVKESKQDESGMPNNRFLAERTGGTYSTLKVQPAELEDSGVYFCASSLKPRSYRVHTGELFFGEGSRLTVL.

The chain links TRBV14 to TRBJ2-2, with 12 nucleotides matching TRBD1. Trimming took 2 bases from V and 7 from J; bases not matched to a gene: 14. Germline CDR1 SGHDN, CDR2 FVKESK. The length of the CDR3 is 19 residues. As DNA, the CDR3 is TGTGCCAGCAGCCAACCCTTTGGGACAGGGGGCCAGGTGAACGGGGAGCTGTTTTTT. Protein product: CASSQPFGTGGQVNGELFF.

This clone was found a few times. The rearrangement joins TRBV7-2 to TRBJ2-1, with 11 bases that match TRBD2. V trimming: 2 bases; J trimming: 6 bases; junction bases outside the gene matches: 12. The germline CDR1 and CDR2 sequences are SGHTA and FQGNSA. This CDR3 comprises 18 residues. The DNA of the CDR3 is TGTGCCAGCAGCTTATCTAATCTAGCGGGGGGCGGGGGCAATGAGCAGTTCTTC. This translates into CASSLSNLAGGGGNEQFF.

The J gene is TRBJ2-2, the V gene TRBV9, with D perhaps TRBD2 (6 bases). The ends were cut back, 0 bases at V and 8 bases at J, with 11 bases in the middle. The CDR3 has 14 amino acids. From germline, CDR1 is SGDLS and CDR2 YYNGEE. The CDR3 sequence is CASSVGYSGGELFF. In DNA form, the CDR3 reads TGTGCCAGCAGCGTAGGATACAGCGGGGGGGAGCTGTTTTTT.

V and J are TRBV28 and TRBJ2-1; TRBD1 agrees at 7 bases. The germline V gene has CDR1 MDHEN and CDR2 SYDVKM. There are 19 residues in the CDR3. V lost 2 bases to trimming and J lost 4 bases; unmatched junction nucleotides: 17. For the CDR3, the DNA is TGTGCCAGCAGTTTACGCACTCGAATCTACAGGGGTAGGTACAATGAGCAGTTCTTC. The encoded protein is CASSLRTRIYRGRYNEQFF.

A remark on this clone: One junction end does not reproduce the germline sequence, and a read error may be involved. The CDR3 nucleotides read TGTGCTAGCAGCTCACAGGGAGGGTTCAATCAGCCCCAGCATTTT. It specifies CASSSQGGFNQPQHF. This rearrangement joins TRBV7-7 to TRBJ1-5, with D possibly TRBD1 on 6 matching bases. The V gene's germline CDR1 is SSHAT and CDR2 FNYEAQ (reference sequence). This CDR3 is 15 amino acids long.

The J gene is TRBJ2-3, the V gene TRBV5-1; 7 nucleotides match TRBD2. V dropped 1 base and J dropped 3; count of bases not matched to a gene: 11. The CDR3 extends over 17 amino acids. The germline V gene has CDR1 SGHRS and CDR2 YFSETQ. This CDR3 reads CASSLRLVVGGTDTQYF. DNA of the CDR3: TGCGCCAGCAGCTTGAGGCTGGTAGTGGGGGGGACAGATACGCAGTATTTT.

The rearrangement uses TRBV11-2 and TRBJ2-2; TRBD1 might be the D (5 bases). V was trimmed by 6 bases and J by 3 bases, leaving 11 bases between them. The CDR3 spans 14 residues. The germline V gene encodes CDR1 SGHAT and CDR2 FQNNGV. In nucleotides, the CDR3 is TGTGCCAGCAGGCTCGACAGTTACACCGGGGAGCTGTTTTTT. Translated: CASRLDSYTGELFF.

V usage is TRBV5-5 and J usage is TRBJ1-1; the match to TRBD1 covers 7 bases. The V and J ends lost 1 base and 1 base, in that order; junction bases with no gene match: 4. CDR3 length: 15 residues. CDR1 SGHKS and CDR2 YYEKEE come from the germline V gene (reference sequence). CDR3 in DNA: TGTGCCAGCAGCTTGACCCGGGACAGGAACACTGAAGCTTTCTTT. Its translation is CASSLTRDRNTEAFF.

The rearrangement uses TRBV2 and TRBJ2-1; 8 positions match TRBD1. Per germline, CDR1 SNHLY and CDR2 FYNNEI. CDR3 size: 16 residues. Trimming at V came to 0 bases and at J to 8 bases, leaving 9 bases not matched to a gene. In nucleotides, the CDR3 is TGTGCCAGCAGTGAAGCCCTCGTCCAGGGGGCCCATGAGCAGTTCTTC. Residues: CASSEALVQGAHEQFF.

This clone was seen a single time. This chain uses TRBV7-2 with TRBJ2-3; TRBD2 matches 9 bases. Germline values: CDR1 SGHTA, CDR2 FQGNSA. The CDR3 spans 16 residues. V gave up 5 bases and J gave up 0 bases; unmatched junction bases: 6. Here the CDR3 reads CASSLRLAVSTDTQYF. For the CDR3, the DNA is TGTGCCAGCAGCCTACGACTAGCGGTGAGCACAGATACGCAGTATTTT.